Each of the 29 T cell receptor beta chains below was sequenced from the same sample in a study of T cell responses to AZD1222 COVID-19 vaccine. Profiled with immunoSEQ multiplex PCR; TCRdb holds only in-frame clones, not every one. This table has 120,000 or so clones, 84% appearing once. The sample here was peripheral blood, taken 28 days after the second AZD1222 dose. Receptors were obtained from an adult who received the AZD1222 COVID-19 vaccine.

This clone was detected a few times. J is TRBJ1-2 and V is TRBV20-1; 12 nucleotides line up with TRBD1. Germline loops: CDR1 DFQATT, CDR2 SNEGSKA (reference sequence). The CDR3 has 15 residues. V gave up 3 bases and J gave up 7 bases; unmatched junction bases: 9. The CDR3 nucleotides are TGCAGTGCTAGTCGATCGGGACAGGGGGCTCGTGGCTACACCTTC. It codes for CSASRSGQGARGYTF.

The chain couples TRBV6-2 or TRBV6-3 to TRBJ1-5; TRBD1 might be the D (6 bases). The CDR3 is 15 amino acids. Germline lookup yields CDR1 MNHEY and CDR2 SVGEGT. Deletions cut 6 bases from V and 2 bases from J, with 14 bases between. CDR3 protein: CASSQQGTRNQPQHF. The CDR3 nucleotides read TGTGCCAGCAGCCAACAGGGTACCCGCAATCAGCCCCAGCATTTT.

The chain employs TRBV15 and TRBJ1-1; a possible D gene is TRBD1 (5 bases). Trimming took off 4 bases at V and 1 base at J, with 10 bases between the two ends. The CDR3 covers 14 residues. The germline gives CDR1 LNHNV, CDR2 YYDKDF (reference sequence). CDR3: CATSKGLQNTEAFF. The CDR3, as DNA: TGTGCCACCAGCAAGGGACTTCAGAACACTGAAGCTTTCTTT.

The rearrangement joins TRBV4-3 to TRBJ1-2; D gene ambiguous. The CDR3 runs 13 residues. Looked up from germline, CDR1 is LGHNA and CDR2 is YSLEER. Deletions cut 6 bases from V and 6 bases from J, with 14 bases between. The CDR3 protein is CASSPGREDGYTF. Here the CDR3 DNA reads TGCGCCAGCAGTCCAGGACGAGAAGATGGCTACACCTTC.

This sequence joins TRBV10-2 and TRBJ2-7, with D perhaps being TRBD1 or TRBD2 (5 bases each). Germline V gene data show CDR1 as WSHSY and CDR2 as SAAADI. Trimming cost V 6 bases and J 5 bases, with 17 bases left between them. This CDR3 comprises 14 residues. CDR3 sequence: CASRRTGTGNEQYF. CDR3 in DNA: TGCGCCAGCAGACGTACGGGGACGGGCAACGAGCAGTACTTC.

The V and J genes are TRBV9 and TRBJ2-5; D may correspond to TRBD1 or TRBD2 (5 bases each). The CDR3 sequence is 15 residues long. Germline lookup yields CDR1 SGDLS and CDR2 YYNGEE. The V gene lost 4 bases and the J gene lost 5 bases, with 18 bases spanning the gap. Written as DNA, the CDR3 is TGTGCCAGCAGCCCCCGGGGCTCCGGCCGGGAGACCCAGTACTTC. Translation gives CASSPRGSGRETQYF.

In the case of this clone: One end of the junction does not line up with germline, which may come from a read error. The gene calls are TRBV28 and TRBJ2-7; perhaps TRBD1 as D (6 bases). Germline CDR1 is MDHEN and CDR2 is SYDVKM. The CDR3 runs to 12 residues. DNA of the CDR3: TGTGCCAGCACTCCCTTCAGGGGTCCTCAGCACTTC. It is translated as CASTPFRGPQHF.

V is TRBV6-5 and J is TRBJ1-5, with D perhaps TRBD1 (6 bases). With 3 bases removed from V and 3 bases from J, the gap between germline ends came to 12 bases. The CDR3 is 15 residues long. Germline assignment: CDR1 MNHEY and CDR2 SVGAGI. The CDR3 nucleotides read TGTGCCAGCAGTTATAGACACAGGGACAATCAGCCCCAGCATTTT. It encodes CASSYRHRDNQPQHF.

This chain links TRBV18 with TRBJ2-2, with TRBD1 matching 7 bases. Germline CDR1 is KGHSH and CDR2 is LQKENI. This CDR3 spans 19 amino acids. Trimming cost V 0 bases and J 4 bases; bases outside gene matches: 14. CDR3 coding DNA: TGTGCCAGCTCACCACCGGCCCCAAGACAGGGCGCCGGCACCGGGGAGCTGTTTTTT. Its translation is CASSPPAPRQGAGTGELFF.

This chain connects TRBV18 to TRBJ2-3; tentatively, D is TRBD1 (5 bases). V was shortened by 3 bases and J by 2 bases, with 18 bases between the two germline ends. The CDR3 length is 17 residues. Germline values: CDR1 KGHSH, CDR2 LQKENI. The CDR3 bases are TGTGCCAGCTCACCCTTGTCCTCGACAGCAAACACAGATACGCAGTATTTT. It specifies CASSPLSSTANTDTQYF.

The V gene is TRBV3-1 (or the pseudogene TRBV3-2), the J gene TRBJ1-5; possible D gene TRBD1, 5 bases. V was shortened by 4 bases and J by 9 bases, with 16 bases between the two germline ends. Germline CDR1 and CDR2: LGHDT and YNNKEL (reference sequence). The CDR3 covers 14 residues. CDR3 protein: CASSPTWTQGPQHF. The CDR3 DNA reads TGTGCCAGCAGCCCGACCTGGACTCAGGGGCCCCAGCATTTT.

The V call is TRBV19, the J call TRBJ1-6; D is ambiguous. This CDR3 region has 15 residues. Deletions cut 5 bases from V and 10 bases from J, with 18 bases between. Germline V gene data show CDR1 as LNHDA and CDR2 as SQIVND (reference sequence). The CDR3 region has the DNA TGTGCCAGTAGTCCTCGGACCGGAGGGAACTCACCCCTCCACTTT. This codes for CASSPRTGGNSPLHF.

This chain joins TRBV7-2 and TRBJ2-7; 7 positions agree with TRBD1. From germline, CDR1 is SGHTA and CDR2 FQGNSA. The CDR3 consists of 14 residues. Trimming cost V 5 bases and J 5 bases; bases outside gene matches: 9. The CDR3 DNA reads TGTGCCAGCAGCACTGGGACAGTTTACCACGAGCAGTACTTC. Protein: CASSTGTVYHEQYF.

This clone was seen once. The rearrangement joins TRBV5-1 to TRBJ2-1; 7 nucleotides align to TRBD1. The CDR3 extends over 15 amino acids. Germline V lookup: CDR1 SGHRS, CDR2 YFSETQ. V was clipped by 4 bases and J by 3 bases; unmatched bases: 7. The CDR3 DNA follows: TGCGCCAGCAGCCTGGACAGGTACCGCTACAATGAGCAGTTCTTC. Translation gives CASSLDRYRYNEQFF. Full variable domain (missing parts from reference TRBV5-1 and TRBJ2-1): KAGVTQTPRYLIKTRGQQVTLSCSPISGHRSVSWYQQTPGQGLQFLFEYFSETQRNKGNFPGRFSGRQFSNSRSEMNVSTLELGDSALYLCASSLDRYRYNEQFFGPGTRLTVL.

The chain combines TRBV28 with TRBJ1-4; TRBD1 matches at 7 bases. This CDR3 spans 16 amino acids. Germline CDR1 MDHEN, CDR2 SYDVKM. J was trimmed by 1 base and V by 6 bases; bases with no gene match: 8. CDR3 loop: CASSIQDRVTNEKLFF. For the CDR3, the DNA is TGTGCCAGCAGCATCCAAGACAGGGTAACTAATGAAAAACTGTTTTTT.

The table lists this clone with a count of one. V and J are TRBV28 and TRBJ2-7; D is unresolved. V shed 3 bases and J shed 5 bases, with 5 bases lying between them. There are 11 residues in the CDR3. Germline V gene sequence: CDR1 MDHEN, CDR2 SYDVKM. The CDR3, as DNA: TGTGCCAGCAGTTTTACGGACGAGCAGTACTTC. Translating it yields CASSFTDEQYF.

The CDR3 spells CASSLLGARDEKLFF. The CDR3 coding sequence is TGTGCCAGCAGCTTATTGGGGGCGCGGGATGAAAAACTGTTTTTT. This chain uses TRBV7-2 with TRBJ1-4, with a weak D call TRBD1 (6 bases). The germline V gene has CDR1 SGHTA and CDR2 FQGNSA. V was cut by 2 bases and J by 6 bases, with 13 bases left in between. CDR3 length equals 15 residues. The whole variable domain, filled in from reference TRBV7-2 and TRBJ1-4, reads GAGVSQSPSNKVTEKGKDVELRCDPISGHTALYWYRQSLGQGLEFLIYFQGNSAPDKSGLPSDRFSAERTGGSVSTLTIQRTQQEDSAVYLCASSLLGARDEKLFFGSGTQLSVL.

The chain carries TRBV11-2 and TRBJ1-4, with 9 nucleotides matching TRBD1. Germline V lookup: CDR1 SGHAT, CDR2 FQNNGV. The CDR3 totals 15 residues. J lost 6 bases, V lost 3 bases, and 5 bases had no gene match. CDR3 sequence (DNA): TGTGCCAGCAGCTTGGGACAGGGAGAGTATGAAAAACTGTTTTTT. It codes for CASSLGQGEYEKLFF.

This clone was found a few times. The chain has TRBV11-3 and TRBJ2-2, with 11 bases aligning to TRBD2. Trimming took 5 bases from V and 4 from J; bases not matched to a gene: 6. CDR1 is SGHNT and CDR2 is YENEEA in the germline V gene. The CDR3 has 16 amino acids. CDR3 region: CASSIAGGPFTGELFF. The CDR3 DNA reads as TGTGCCAGCAGCATAGCGGGGGGGCCTTTCACCGGGGAGCTGTTTTTT.

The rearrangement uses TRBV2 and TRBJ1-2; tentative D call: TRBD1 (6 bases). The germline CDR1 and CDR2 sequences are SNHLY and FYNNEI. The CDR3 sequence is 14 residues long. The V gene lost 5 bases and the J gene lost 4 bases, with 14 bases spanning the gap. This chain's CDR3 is CASSPETGVYGYTF. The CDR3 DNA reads TGTGCCAGCAGTCCTGAGACAGGCGTCTATGGCTACACCTTC.

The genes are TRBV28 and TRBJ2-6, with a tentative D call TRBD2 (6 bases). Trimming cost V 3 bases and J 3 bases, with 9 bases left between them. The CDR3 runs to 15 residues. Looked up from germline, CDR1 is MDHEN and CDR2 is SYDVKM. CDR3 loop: CASSFGRGGANVLTF. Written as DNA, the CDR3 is TGTGCCAGCAGTTTTGGGCGGGGTGGGGCCAACGTCCTGACTTTC.

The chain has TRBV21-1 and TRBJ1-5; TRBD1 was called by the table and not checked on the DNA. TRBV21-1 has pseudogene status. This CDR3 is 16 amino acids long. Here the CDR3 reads CASSKESQGAGQPQHF. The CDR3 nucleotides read TGTGCCAGCAGCAAGGAGAGTCAGGGGGCAGGTCAGCCCCAGCATTTT.

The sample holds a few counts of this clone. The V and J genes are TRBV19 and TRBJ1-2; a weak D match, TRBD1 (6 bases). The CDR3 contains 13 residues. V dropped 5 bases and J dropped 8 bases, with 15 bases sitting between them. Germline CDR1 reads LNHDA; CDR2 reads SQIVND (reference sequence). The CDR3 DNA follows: TGTGCCAGTAGTCCGGAGGGGGTATACGGCTACACCTTC. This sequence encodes CASSPEGVYGYTF.

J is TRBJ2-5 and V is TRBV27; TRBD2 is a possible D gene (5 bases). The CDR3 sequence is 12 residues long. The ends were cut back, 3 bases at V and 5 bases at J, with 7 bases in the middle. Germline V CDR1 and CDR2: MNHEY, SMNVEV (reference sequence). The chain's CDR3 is CASSLSGETQYF. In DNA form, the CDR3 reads TGTGCCAGCAGTTTGTCGGGGGAGACCCAGTACTTC.

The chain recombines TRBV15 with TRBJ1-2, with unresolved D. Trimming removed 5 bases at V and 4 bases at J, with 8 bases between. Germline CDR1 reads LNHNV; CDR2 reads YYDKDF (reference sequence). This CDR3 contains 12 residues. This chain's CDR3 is CATSGSLYGYTF. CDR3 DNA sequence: TGTGCCACCAGCGGGTCCCTCTATGGCTACACCTTC.

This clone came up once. DNA of the CDR3: TGCGCCAGCAGACAAGGGCCAGACATTAACTACGAGCAGTACTTC. Its protein is CASRQGPDINYEQYF. The genes are TRBV5-1 and TRBJ2-7; D ambiguous. The CDR3 is 15 residues long. The germline V gene encodes CDR1 SGHRS and CDR2 YFSETQ. V gave up 5 bases and J gave up 3 bases, with 18 bases separating them.

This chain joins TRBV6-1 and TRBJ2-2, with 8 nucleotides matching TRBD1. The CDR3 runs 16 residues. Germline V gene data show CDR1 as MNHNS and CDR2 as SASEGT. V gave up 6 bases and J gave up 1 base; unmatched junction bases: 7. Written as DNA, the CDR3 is TGTGCCAGCAGCGAAATTGGGACAGGGAACACCGGGGAGCTGTTTTTT. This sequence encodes CASSEIGTGNTGELFF.

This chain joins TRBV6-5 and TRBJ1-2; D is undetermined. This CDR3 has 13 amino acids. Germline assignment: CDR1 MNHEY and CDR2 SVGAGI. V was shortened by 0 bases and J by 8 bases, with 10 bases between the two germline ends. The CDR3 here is CASSYSSREGYTF. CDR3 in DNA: TGTGCCAGCAGTTACTCGAGTCGGGAAGGCTACACCTTC.

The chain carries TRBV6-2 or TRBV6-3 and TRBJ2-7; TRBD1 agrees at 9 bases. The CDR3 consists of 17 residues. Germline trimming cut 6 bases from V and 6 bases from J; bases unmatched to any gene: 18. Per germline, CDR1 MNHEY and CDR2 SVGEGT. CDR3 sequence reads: CASSPPRTTGGDREQYF. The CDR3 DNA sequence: TGTGCCAGCAGCCCCCCCCGGACGACAGGGGGTGATCGCGAGCAGTACTTC.